The 28 T cell receptor beta chains below all came from one sample that was sequenced in a study of blood T cell repertoires in COVID-19. Assay used: immunoSEQ multiplex PCR; TCRdb lists only in-frame clones, some missing. The repertoire consists of about 200,000 clones, with 88% occurring once and the leading ten covering approximately 1.5%. Specimen: peripheral blood. These receptors were taken from a man aged 18 to 29 with active or convalescent COVID-19.

The chain uses TRBV3-1 (or the pseudogene TRBV3-2) and TRBJ1-3, with a possible D match to TRBD1 (5 bases). CDR1 and CDR2 (germline): LGHDT, YNNKEL (reference sequence). This CDR3 region has 18 residues. V dropped 5 bases and J dropped 8 bases, with 28 bases sitting between them. CDR3 bases: TGTGCCAGCAGCAACCGCCGCGCGGCCGGCTCTTCGGGGGACACCATATATTTT. Residues: CASSNRRAAGSSGDTIYF.

J is TRBJ2-5 and V is TRBV19; 7 bases are a match to TRBD1. This CDR3 has 16 amino acids. Germline values: CDR1 LNHDA, CDR2 SQIVND (reference sequence). As DNA, the CDR3 is TGTGCTACAGCTCCCTTGGGGACAGCCTTACAAGAGACCCAGTACTTC. Its translation is CATAPLGTALQETQYF.

This chain links TRBV9 with TRBJ2-1; 11 nucleotides line up with TRBD2. J lost 6 bases, V lost 2 bases, and 7 bases had no gene match. The V gene's germline CDR1 is SGDLS and CDR2 YYNGEE. This CDR3 is 16 amino acids long. DNA for the CDR3: TGTGCCAGCAGCGTCTTGGGACTAGCGGCGAGCAATGAGCAGTTCTTC. Protein product: CASSVLGLAASNEQFF. Full variable domain (rest looked up from reference TRBV9 and TRBJ2-1): DSGVTQTPKHLITATGQRVTLRCSPRSGDLSVYWYQQSLDQGLQFLIQYYNGEERAKGNILERFSAQQFPDLHSELNLSSLELGDSALYFCASSVLGLAASNEQFFGPGTRLTVL.

The rearrangement links TRBV6-1 to TRBJ2-1; D call uncertain. The germline V and J ends were trimmed by 2 bases and 0 bases, with 8 bases remaining between them. CDR3 size: 15 residues. Germline V gene sequence: CDR1 MNHNS, CDR2 SASEGT. DNA of the CDR3: TGTGCCAGCAGTGAACTGTCGAGCTCCTACAATGAGCAGTTCTTC. Encoded protein: CASSELSSSYNEQFF.

The chain recombines TRBV2 with TRBJ1-1, with 7 bases identical to TRBD1. The V gene's germline CDR1 is SNHLY and CDR2 FYNNEI. Germline trimming cut 6 bases from V and 1 base from J; bases unmatched to any gene: 11. The CDR3 consists of 16 residues. The CDR3 loop reads CASRADRAYQNTEAFF. In nucleotides, the CDR3 is TGTGCCAGCAGGGCTGACAGGGCCTACCAGAACACTGAAGCTTTCTTT. Supplemented by reference TRBV2 and TRBJ1-1, the full variable domain reads EPEVTQTPSHQVTQMGQEVILRCVPISNHLYFYWYRQILGQKVEFLVSFYNNEISEKSEIFDDQFSVERPDGSNFTLKIRSTKLEDSAMYFCASRADRAYQNTEAFFGQGTRLTVV.

This clone was seen only once. V usage is TRBV7-2 and J usage is TRBJ1-4, with D hard to call. Looked up from germline, CDR1 is SGHTA and CDR2 is FQGNSA. Trimming took off 0 bases at V and 7 bases at J, with 12 bases between the two ends. The CDR3 length is 15 residues. CDR3 sequence: CASSLARSLSEKLFF. The CDR3 DNA reads TGTGCCAGCAGCTTAGCACGGTCCCTTAGTGAAAAACTGTTTTTT.

This clone has a single count. The rearrangement joins TRBV6-5 to TRBJ1-4, with a tentative D call TRBD1 (6 bases). Germline lookup yields CDR1 MNHEY and CDR2 SVGAGI. The V end lost 5 bases, the J end lost 8 bases, and 15 bases lay between the germline ends. The CDR3 sequence is 14 residues long. Here the CDR3 DNA reads TGTGCCAGCAGTACCACAGGGTATAAGGAAAAACTGTTTTTT. This sequence encodes CASSTTGYKEKLFF.

The J gene is TRBJ1-1, the V gene TRBV7-9, with TRBD1 identical over 9 bases. After removal of 5 bases from V and 6 bases from J, the junction contained 7 bases not matched to a gene. In germline, CDR1 is SEHNR, CDR2 FQNEAQ (reference sequence). This CDR3 region has 14 residues. As DNA, the CDR3 is TGTGCCAGCAGCGCCGACAGGGGGGCAGCTGAAGCTTTCTTT. It codes for CASSADRGAAEAFF.

The table lists this clone with a few counts. The V and J genes are TRBV11-2 and TRBJ2-7; TRBD1 matches at 9 bases. The CDR3 spans 15 residues. V dropped 5 bases and J dropped 4; count of bases not matched to a gene: 9. Germline CDR1 is SGHAT and CDR2 is FQNNGV. The CDR3 bases are TGTGCCAGCAGCCACCGGAAGACAGGGGGTTACGAGCAGTACTTC. Residues: CASSHRKTGGYEQYF.

The sample holds a few counts of this clone. CDR3 loop: CASSHSSGGAPDTQYF. The CDR3 DNA is TGTGCCAGCAGCCACTCTAGCGGGGGGGCCCCAGATACGCAGTATTTT. The rearrangement joins TRBV3-1 (or the pseudogene TRBV3-2) to TRBJ2-3, with 12 bases lining up with TRBD2. The CDR3 extends over 16 amino acids. V lost 3 bases, J lost 4 bases, and 5 bases stayed unmatched. In germline, CDR1 is LGHDT, CDR2 YNNKEL (reference sequence).

The chain has TRBV3-1 (or the pseudogene TRBV3-2) and TRBJ2-7; 12 bases align to TRBD2. CDR3 length equals 15 residues. The germline V gene has CDR1 LGHDT and CDR2 YNNKEL (reference sequence). Trimming took 4 bases from V and 3 from J; bases not matched to a gene: 4. Here the CDR3 DNA reads TGTGCCAGCAGCCCTTCTAGCGGGAGGGGCTACGAGCAGTACTTC. It encodes CASSPSSGRGYEQYF.

The rearrangement joins TRBV9 to TRBJ2-3, with TRBD2 matching over 7 bases. The V and J ends lost 4 bases and 1 base, in that order; junction bases with no gene match: 6. This CDR3 region has 15 residues. Germline-derived CDR1 and CDR2 are SGDLS and YYNGEE. CDR3 bases: TGTGCCAGCAGCCCCCGGGGGGAGGGCACAGATACGCAGTATTTT. Translating it yields CASSPRGEGTDTQYF.

The V and J genes are TRBV7-9 and TRBJ1-2, with a possible D match to TRBD1 (5 bases). V was pared by 5 bases and J by 7 bases, with 20 bases between. The V gene's germline CDR1 is SEHNR and CDR2 FQNEAQ (reference sequence). The CDR3 runs 15 residues. CDR3 coding DNA: TGTGCCAGCAGCCCCGCGGACATCCCGACGGGTGGCTACACCTTC. It yields the protein CASSPADIPTGGYTF.

This CDR3 is CASSPPQGSGYGYTF. CDR3 DNA: TGTGCCAGCTCACCACCCCAGGGATCAGGCTATGGCTACACCTTC. The rearrangement joins TRBV18 to TRBJ1-2; TRBD1 is a possible D gene (5 bases). Trimming cost V 0 bases and J 4 bases, with 12 bases left between them. CDR1 and CDR2 (germline): KGHSH, LQKENI. The CDR3 is made up of 15 amino acids.

The chain uses TRBV6-6 and TRBJ2-3; D ambiguous. Trimming left V 5 bases short and J 0 bases short, with 15 bases between. The CDR3 runs to 16 residues. The germline V gene encodes CDR1 MNHNY and CDR2 SVGAGI (reference sequence). This CDR3 is CASSVNGAASTDTQYF. The CDR3 coding sequence is TGTGCCAGCAGTGTTAATGGAGCAGCTAGCACAGATACGCAGTATTTT.

This chain uses TRBV19 with TRBJ1-2; 8 bases align to TRBD1. The CDR3 runs to 15 residues. V shed 2 bases, J shed 4 bases, and the junction held 6 bases outside the gene matches. Looked up from germline, CDR1 is LNHDA and CDR2 is SQIVND (reference sequence). The CDR3 spells CASSIPGQVTYGYTF. CDR3 nucleotides: TGTGCCAGTAGTATACCGGGACAGGTGACCTATGGCTACACCTTC. Variable domain in full (rest from reference TRBV19 and TRBJ1-2): DGGITQSPKYLFRKEGQNVTLSCEQNLNHDAMYWYRQDPGQGLRLIYYSQIVNDFQKGDIAEGYSVSREKKESFPLTVTSAQKNPTAFYLCASSIPGQVTYGYTFGSGTRLTVV.

V gene TRBV7-8 combines with J gene TRBJ2-2, with D unclear. Germline CDR1 is SGHVS and CDR2 is FQNEAQ. The CDR3 contains 13 residues. V lost 5 bases and J lost 4, with 8 bases in between. The CDR3 sequence: CASSPMATGELFF. In nucleotides, the CDR3 is TGTGCCAGCAGCCCCATGGCCACCGGGGAGCTGTTTTTT.

The genes are TRBV5-1 and TRBJ1-5; no firm D call. With 0 bases removed from V and 6 bases from J, the gap between germline ends came to 10 bases. The CDR3 is made up of 14 amino acids. Germline-derived CDR1 and CDR2 are SGHRS and YFSETQ. The chain's CDR3 is CASSLEGGAQPQHF. Here the CDR3 DNA reads TGCGCCAGCAGCTTGGAAGGCGGAGCTCAGCCCCAGCATTTT.

The gene calls are TRBV6-1 and TRBJ2-1; 7 nucleotides match TRBD2. CDR1 MNHNS and CDR2 SASEGT come from the germline V gene. V dropped 3 bases and J dropped 4; count of bases not matched to a gene: 12. The CDR3 is 17 amino acids. DNA of the CDR3: TGTGCCAGCAGTGACCCTAGCGGACGAATGGGATACAATGAGCAGTTCTTC. Translating it yields CASSDPSGRMGYNEQFF.

In its sample, this clone was seen many times. Other nucleotide sequences in the sample specify the same CDR3. V gene TRBV4-2 combines with J gene TRBJ2-1, with 13 bases matching TRBD2. The germline V gene has CDR1 LGHNA and CDR2 YNFKEQ. V shed 1 base and J 4 bases; nucleotides not matched to a gene: 1. The CDR3 totals 16 residues. CDR3 residues: CASSQGTSGSYNEQFF. Here the CDR3 DNA reads TGTGCCAGCAGCCAAGGGACTAGCGGGAGTTACAATGAGCAGTTCTTC.

This chain links TRBV19 with TRBJ1-1, with a weak D call TRBD1 (6 bases). Trimming pared 7 bases from V and 5 bases from J, leaving 20 bases between. The length of the CDR3 is 15 residues. CDR1 and CDR2 from the germline V gene are LNHDA and SQIVND (reference sequence). The CDR3 coding sequence is TGTGCCAGTACCCCAACGTGGCAGGGGCTGACTGAAGCTTTCTTT. Its protein is CASTPTWQGLTEAFF.

The chain employs TRBV7-8 and TRBJ1-1, with no clear D. This CDR3 contains 16 residues. V gave up 4 bases and J gave up 3 bases, with 18 bases separating them. Germline lookup yields CDR1 SGHVS and CDR2 FQNEAQ. CDR3 sequence: CASSSGGAGPYTEAFF. Here the CDR3 DNA reads TGTGCCAGCAGCTCAGGTGGTGCGGGCCCATACACTGAAGCTTTCTTT. The entire variable domain, with the rest obtained from reference TRBV7-8 and TRBJ1-1, is as follows: GAGVSQSPRYKVAKRGQDVALRCDPISGHVSLFWYQQALGQGPEFLTYFQNEAQLDKSGLPSDRFFAERPEGSVSTLKIQRTQQEDSAVYLCASSSGGAGPYTEAFFGQGTRLTVV.

The chain couples TRBV14 to TRBJ2-7, with D unclear. The V gene's germline CDR1 is SGHDN and CDR2 FVKESK. Deletions cut 3 bases from V and 6 bases from J, with 12 bases between. The length of the CDR3 is 13 residues. CDR3: CASSHLLEIEQYF. The CDR3, as DNA: TGTGCCAGCAGCCACCTCCTAGAGATCGAGCAGTACTTC.

J is TRBJ1-3 and V is TRBV29-1; D gene ambiguous. Trimming took 6 bases from V and 0 from J, leaving 6 bases between them. This CDR3 is built from 12 residues. Germline V gives CDR1 SQVTM, CDR2 ANQGSEA. CDR3 in DNA: TGCAGCGTCCAGGACTCTGGAAACACCATATATTTT. Amino acids: CSVQDSGNTIYF.

The chain links TRBV3-1 (or the pseudogene TRBV3-2) to TRBJ2-7; D unclear. The germline CDR1 and CDR2 sequences are LGHDT and YNNKEL (reference sequence). This CDR3 contains 12 residues. V was pared by 3 bases and J by 5 bases, with 8 bases between. The CDR3 loop is CASSQSPHEQYF. The DNA for the CDR3 is TGTGCCAGCAGCCAGAGCCCGCACGAGCAGTACTTC.

The chain links TRBV10-2 to TRBJ2-7; D uncertain. CDR3 length: 14 amino acids. Trimming took off 0 bases at V and 2 bases at J, with 8 bases between the two ends. The germline gives CDR1 WSHSY, CDR2 SAAADI. CDR3 protein: CASSESGRTYEQYF. CDR3 DNA: TGCGCCAGCAGTGAGTCGGGCAGGACCTACGAGCAGTACTTC.

This chain connects TRBV7-3 to TRBJ2-3; 12 bases are a match to TRBD2. Germline CDR1 reads SGHTA; CDR2 reads FQGTGA. This CDR3 spans 16 amino acids. The V segment lost 4 bases and the J segment 2 bases; nucleotides outside the gene matches: 4. The CDR3 nucleotides read TGTGCCAGCAGCTCCGGACTAGCGGGATTCACAGATACGCAGTATTTT. Protein sequence: CASSSGLAGFTDTQYF.

The genes are TRBV2 and TRBJ2-7, with 8 bases matching TRBD2. The CDR3 spans 14 residues. V trimming: 9 bases; J trimming: 0 bases; junction bases outside the gene matches: 7. The V gene's germline CDR1 is SNHLY and CDR2 FYNNEI. The CDR3: CASDAGGRSYEQYF. The CDR3 nucleotides read TGTGCCAGTGACGCGGGGGGCCGCTCCTACGAGCAGTACTTC.